Reported below is one T cell receptor (beta chain). The specificity of this receptor is unknown. Base-call qualities are not available, and no considerably larger clone is one nucleotide away. V and J lose 2 bases and 2 bases, and a span of 10 bases separates them. The CDR3 contains 14 residues, cysteine and phenylalanine counted. Left in the record is the CDR3 DNA by itself, 42 bases read in frame from the first base. CDR1 SGHDN and CDR2 FVKESK were looked up in the germline V gene. Libraries were made using RT-PCR. Sequencing was performed on an Illumina HiSeq 2500. Clones were called with MiXCR by TCRdb after fastp trimmed the public reads at Q25, and only in-frame beta chains were retained. Entries that share a CDR3 protein sequence are merged under the most common genes and DNA. The table for this sample lists 800,000 to 1,000,000 distinct CDR3 sequences; 21% of them were counted only once. Of the sample, roughly a tenth is held by the ten largest clones.

The data belong to a study of response to subunit inactivated influenza vaccine (dated by TCRdb to between 2018 and 2020). Study-level background: Deep quantitative profiling of the T cell receptor repertoire was used in the study to follow responses to a trivalent subunit inactivated influenza vaccine. What the study reported, not specific to this receptor: The authors proposed that each seasonal influenza vaccination may bring in only a limited number of new T cells.

Sequenced here: PBMCs from blood, sampled about 5 days after vaccination. The sequence was obtained from a man aged 45 to 65 who received an inactivated influenza vaccine. Donor details come from another sample of the same person, matched by shared clones. In this chain, TRBV14 is recombined with TRBJ2-7; the D gene is unclear. Here is the DNA: TGTGCCAGCAGCCAAATTGGGCCGACCTACGAGCAGTACTTC. This gives the protein CASSQIGPTYEQYF.